This T cell receptor beta chain stems from a study of T cell responses to AZD1222 COVID-19 vaccine. The repertoire was sequenced with immunoSEQ multiplex PCR; TCRdb's copy has only in-frame clones and lacks some. The table has fewer than 90,000 clones, 80% to 95% seen once; the top ten hold 11%. The TCR comes from an adult who received the AZD1222 COVID-19 vaccine. Sequenced here: peripheral blood, sampled 28 days after the second AZD1222 dose.

In nucleotides, the CDR3 is TGTGCCAGCAGCTTAAGAGGGATTCTCTCTGGAAACACCATATATTTT. Its translation is CASSLRGILSGNTIYF. The chain recombines TRBV7-9 with TRBJ1-3, with no clear D. The germline V and J ends were trimmed by 2 bases and 0 bases, with 11 bases remaining between them. Germline V gives CDR1 SEHNR, CDR2 FQNEAQ (reference sequence). The CDR3 consists of 16 residues. The full variable domain, with the rest looked up from reference TRBV7-9 and TRBJ1-3, is DTGVSQNPRHKITKRGQNVTFRCDPISEHNRLYWYRQTLGQGPEFLTYFQNEAQLEKSRLLSDRFSAERPKGSFSTLEIQRTEQGDSAMYLCASSLRGILSGNTIYFGEGSWLTVV.